What follows are 22 T cell receptor beta chains derived from one specimen sequenced in a study of T cell changes during pregnancy in multiple sclerosis. Method: immunoSEQ multiplex PCR; TCRdb's copy keeps in-frame clones and lacks some. The sample yields 50,000 to 65,000 clones, roughly 93% seen once. Sequencing used peripheral blood, obtained in the second trimester of pregnancy. The receptor set was obtained from a female donor with multiple sclerosis, enrolled in a pregnancy study.

The rearrangement uses TRBV25-1 and TRBJ2-1, with TRBD2 as a possible D gene (7 bases). The germline V gene encodes CDR1 MGHDK and CDR2 SYGVNS. This CDR3 region has 16 residues. Trimming took off 2 bases at V and 2 bases at J, with 13 bases between the two ends. The CDR3 spells CASSEPRGGAYNEQFF. CDR3 DNA: TGTGCCAGCAGTGAACCCCGAGGGGGGGCCTACAATGAGCAGTTCTTC.

This chain uses TRBV15 with TRBJ1-5; D is possibly TRBD1 (5 bases). The CDR3 length is 13 residues. CDR1 is LNHNV and CDR2 is YYDKDF in the germline V gene (reference sequence). The V end was cut by 6 bases, the J end by 9 bases, with 15 bases between. For the CDR3, the DNA is TGTGCCACCAGTGTGCTGTGGGGGGGGCCCCAGCATTTT. Translating it yields CATSVLWGGPQHF.

This rearrangement joins TRBV30 to TRBJ2-2; D gene uncertain. The CDR3 is 13 residues long. V was cut by 5 bases and J by 4 bases, with 11 bases left in between. Germline V gives CDR1 GTSNPN, CDR2 SVGIG (reference sequence). CDR3: CAWEFRPTGELFF. The DNA for the CDR3 is TGTGCCTGGGAGTTCAGGCCCACCGGGGAGCTGTTTTTT.

The chain has TRBV6-5 and TRBJ2-7, with no clear D. V was trimmed by 5 bases and J by 3 bases, leaving 5 bases between them. This CDR3 region has 11 residues. Germline V gene data show CDR1 as MNHEY and CDR2 as SVGAGI. CDR3 nucleotide sequence: TGTGCCAGCAGTGACATCTACGAGCAGTACTTC. This gives the protein CASSDIYEQYF.

CDR3 in DNA: TGTGCCAGCAGCGTAGCCGGAGGGACTGGAAACACCATATATTTT. Protein product: CASSVAGGTGNTIYF. The V and J genes are TRBV9 and TRBJ1-3; D is uncertain. The germline CDR1 and CDR2 sequences are SGDLS and YYNGEE. V lost 0 bases and J lost 2, with 9 bases in between. The CDR3 is 15 residues long.

The genes are TRBV5-1 and TRBJ2-5; 8 nucleotides line up with TRBD1. This CDR3 is 14 amino acids long. Trimming took 3 bases from V and 5 from J; bases not matched to a gene: 6. CDR1 and CDR2 from the germline V gene are SGHRS and YFSETQ. CDR3 sequence reads: CASSSGQGGETQYF. The DNA of the CDR3 is TGCGCCAGCAGCTCCGGACAGGGTGGGGAGACCCAGTACTTC.

This clone occurred once. The gene calls are TRBV5-4 and TRBJ1-1, with a weak D call TRBD1 (6 bases). V was clipped by 0 bases and J by 7 bases, with 10 bases between them. From germline, CDR1 is SGHNT and CDR2 YYREEE (reference sequence). The CDR3 runs to 13 residues. CDR3 region: CASSLGQELEAFF. In nucleotides, the CDR3 is TGTGCCAGCAGCTTGGGACAGGAACTTGAAGCTTTCTTT.

This chain joins TRBV5-1 and TRBJ2-1, with 9 nucleotides matching TRBD2. Germline V gene sequence: CDR1 SGHRS, CDR2 YFSETQ. Germline trimming cut 4 bases from V and 6 bases from J; bases unmatched to any gene: 8. The CDR3 is 15 residues long. CDR3 region: CASSLTLAGANEQFF. Written as DNA, the CDR3 is TGCGCCAGCAGCCTAACTTTAGCGGGGGCCAATGAGCAGTTCTTC.

The chain joins TRBV6-1 to TRBJ1-6; the D is unclear. Trimming removed 3 bases at V and 6 bases at J, with 15 bases between. CDR1 is MNHNS and CDR2 is SASEGT in the germline V gene. The CDR3 has 16 amino acids. The DNA for the CDR3 is TGTGCCAGCAGTGACGGCCGACAATTCCCTAATTCACCCCTCCACTTT. It translates to CASSDGRQFPNSPLHF.

This chain links TRBV5-1 with TRBJ1-4; possibly TRBD1 for D (6 bases). This CDR3 has 14 residues. CDR1 and CDR2 from the germline V gene are SGHRS and YFSETQ. Trimming left V 4 bases short and J 7 bases short, with 14 bases between. CDR3 coding DNA: TGCGCCAGCAGCAGCAGGGGAGAGGGTGAAAAACTGTTTTTT. As protein: CASSSRGEGEKLFF.

The chain uses TRBV6-5 and TRBJ1-6; 7 nucleotides match TRBD1. The CDR3 has 16 amino acids. Germline loops: CDR1 MNHEY, CDR2 SVGAGI. With V trimmed by 4 bases and J by 12 bases, 15 bases remained unmatched. CDR3 nucleotides: TGTGCCAGCAGTTCTCTCTGGACAGGAATGTCGGGACCCCTCCACTTT. Protein: CASSSLWTGMSGPLHF.

The chain recombines TRBV13 with TRBJ2-5; maybe TRBD1 (6 bases). This CDR3 is 16 amino acids long. Germline CDR1 reads PRHDT; CDR2 reads FYEKMQ (reference sequence). The V end was cut by 0 bases, the J end by 5 bases, with 16 bases between. The CDR3 DNA sequence: TGTGCCAGCAGCTTAGGAGGACAGTGGCCCGGGGAGACCCAGTACTTC. This codes for CASSLGGQWPGETQYF. The full variable domain, with the rest looked up from reference TRBV13 and TRBJ2-5, is AAGVIQSPRHLIKEKRETATLKCYPIPRHDTVYWYQQGPGQDPQFLISFYEKMQSDKGSIPDRFSAQQFSDYHSELNMSSLELGDSALYFCASSLGGQWPGETQYFGPGTRLLVL.

The rearrangement links TRBV11-2 to TRBJ2-7; the D gene is possibly TRBD1 (5 bases). V lost 1 base and J 6 bases, leaving 19 bases between the germline ends. Germline V CDR1 and CDR2: SGHAT, FQNNGV. This CDR3 has 16 amino acids. In nucleotides, the CDR3 is TGTGCCAGCAGCTTAGCGTTGTGGGGCCAAAGACCCGAGCAGTACTTC. Its protein is CASSLALWGQRPEQYF.

CDR3 region: CASSPISRRTGDGYEQYF. CDR3 bases: TGTGCCAGCAGCCCAATCTCTCGGCGGACAGGGGACGGGTACGAGCAGTACTTC. The V call is TRBV11-2, the J call TRBJ2-7; 9 positions agree with TRBD1. Trimming at V came to 5 bases and at J to 4 bases, leaving 18 bases not matched to a gene. CDR1 and CDR2 from the germline V gene are SGHAT and FQNNGV. The CDR3 runs 18 residues.

This chain connects TRBV6-4 to TRBJ1-1, with TRBD1 matching over 11 bases. Germline CDR1 is MRHNA and CDR2 is SNTAGT. CDR3 length equals 12 residues. V was pared by 8 bases and J by 10 bases, with 6 bases of the junction left unmatched. The CDR3 here is CASRGTGGRAFF. As DNA, the CDR3 is TGTGCCAGCCGCGGGACAGGGGGGAGAGCTTTCTTT.

The chain joins TRBV29-1 to TRBJ1-1, with 11 bases identical to TRBD1. V was pared by 6 bases and J by 8 bases, with 5 bases of the junction left unmatched. CDR3 size: 12 residues. Germline loops: CDR1 SQVTM, CDR2 ANQGSEA. CDR3 in DNA: TGCAGCGTACGGACAGGGGGCATGGAAGCTTTCTTT. Encoded protein: CSVRTGGMEAFF.

This rearrangement joins TRBV9 to TRBJ1-2; weak D call: TRBD1 (6 bases). Germline V lookup: CDR1 SGDLS, CDR2 YYNGEE. V was trimmed by 6 bases and J by 4 bases, leaving 13 bases between them. The CDR3 runs to 13 residues. The CDR3 spells CASKDGGRYGYTF. CDR3 nucleotides: TGTGCCAGCAAGGACGGGGGGCGCTATGGCTACACCTTC.

The rearrangement joins TRBV25-1 to TRBJ1-5; possible D gene TRBD1, 6 bases. The V end lost 6 bases, the J end lost 4 bases, and 19 bases lay between the germline ends. Germline V gives CDR1 MGHDK, CDR2 SYGVNS. The CDR3 has 16 amino acids. The CDR3 region is CASRDSPGQENQPQHF. The CDR3 nucleotides read TGTGCCAGCAGGGATTCCCCGGGACAAGAGAATCAGCCCCAGCATTTT.

The chain employs TRBV6-1 and TRBJ1-6, with D uncertain. V shed 1 base and J shed 8 bases, with 18 bases lying between them. This CDR3 contains 17 residues. Germline-derived CDR1 and CDR2 are MNHNS and SASEGT. CDR3 residues: CASSEEEGRFTDSPLHF. The CDR3 nucleotides read TGTGCCAGCAGTGAAGAAGAGGGTAGATTTACGGATTCACCCCTCCACTTT.

The chain joins TRBV7-2 to TRBJ1-2, with D unclear. The CDR3 loop spans 15 amino acids. V was pared by 2 bases and J by 4 bases, with 14 bases between. Germline V gene data show CDR1 as SGHTA and CDR2 as FQGNSA. The CDR3 loop is CASSLSAGRGYGYTF. CDR3 in DNA: TGTGCCAGCAGCTTAAGCGCGGGAAGAGGCTATGGCTACACCTTC.

The rearrangement uses TRBV19 and TRBJ1-2; D possibly corresponds to TRBD1 (6 bases). V shed 5 bases and J shed 4 bases, with 14 bases lying between them. CDR1 is LNHDA and CDR2 is SQIVND in the germline V gene (reference sequence). CDR3 length: 14 residues. The CDR3 reads CASSLRGGSYGYTF. As DNA, the CDR3 is TGTGCCAGTAGTCTAAGGGGGGGTAGCTATGGCTACACCTTC.

This chain connects TRBV19 to TRBJ1-1; maybe TRBD1 (5 bases). V was cut by 6 bases and J by 1 base, with 15 bases left in between. This CDR3 contains 15 residues. Germline V gene sequence: CDR1 LNHDA, CDR2 SQIVND (reference sequence). The DNA for the CDR3 is TGTGCCAGTAGCGGAGAAATTCAGGGGAACACTGAAGCTTTCTTT. Protein: CASSGEIQGNTEAFF. Full variable domain (missing parts from reference TRBV19 and TRBJ1-1): DGGITQSPKYLFRKEGQNVTLSCEQNLNHDAMYWYRQDPGQGLRLIYYSQIVNDFQKGDIAEGYSVSREKKESFPLTVTSAQKNPTAFYLCASSGEIQGNTEAFFGQGTRLTVV.